Reported below is one T cell receptor (beta chain). This entry comes from a study of control samples from healthy donors and cancer patients. TCRdb keeps only in-frame clones here, not all; method: immunoSEQ multiplex PCR. The sample records fewer than 200,000 clones, around 93% being singletons. The TCR originated in a woman in her sixties in good health. The sample taken for sequencing was blood.

The CDR3 bases are TGTGCCAGCAGCCAAGAAAATCCGGCCAGGTCTATTTATGGCTACACCTTC. Translating gives CASSQENPARSIYGYTF. The rearrangement joins TRBV4-2 to TRBJ1-2, with D hard to call. CDR1 is LGHNA and CDR2 is YNFKEQ in the germline V gene. Between the trimmed V and J ends, which lost 0 bases and 5 bases, there was a span of 19 bases. CDR3 length: 17 residues.